Sequencing of this T cell receptor (beta chain) was carried out in a study of blood T cell repertoires in COVID-19 (TCRdb year 2020). General notes on the study: Collaborator samples came from the United States, Italy and Spain and covered acute and convalescent phases of COVID-19. The prospective study material was composed of cDNA or gDNA derived from T cells, B-cell-depleted T cells, or PBMCs. Deeply sampled blood TCRbeta repertoires from subjects exposed to, actively infected with, or recovered from COVID-19 were included in the dataset. The repertoires were made available in a free public database intended to serve as a resource for research on the immune response to SARS-CoV-2. Samples were obtained from the ongoing ImmuneRACE study (first 160 participants) and from 1,254 subjects provided by 6 global collaborators. Sample metadata almost always included a de-identified subject ID, COVID-19 status, age in years and sex. Where HLA class I and class II types were available, the types were taken from metadata supplied by the sample provider, not from assay-based typing.

The junction shows trimming of 2 bases on V and 8 bases on J, plus 4 bases between the germline ends. Taken from the germline V gene (reference sequence), the CDR1 and CDR2 loops are MNHEY and SMNVEV. The CDR3 sequence holds 11 residues, the cysteine and phenylalanine included. Only the CDR3 portion is preserved as DNA: 33 bases, with reading frame beginning at the first base. As for this clone: It lacks a known antigen. It has no much larger one-base neighbor in the sample; base qualities were not kept.

The paper's findings and limits, for the study overall: The amount of clinical and demographic metadata varied by source and participant and was provided uncurated.

TCRbeta CDR3 regions were amplified from genomic DNA by means of the immunoSEQ Assay, a bias-controlled multiplex PCR. The authors' pipeline ran thus. Within the assay, amplification of reference gene primers was used to estimate how many nucleated cells each sample contained. Sequence reads were collapsed and filtered to measure the absolute abundance of every unique TCRbeta CDR3 rearrangement. Productive Simpson clonality was computed per sample as the square root of Simpson's diversity index over productive rearrangements. Held by TCRdb, this immuneACCESS table contains in-frame sequences only and omits some clones. Under half of the omission traces to an unresolved V gene where checked; the cause of the rest is unknown. D and trimming were read from the DNA, whereas the V and J calls and clone size are those reported in that table. Counted in this sample were 250,000 to 300,000 clones; around nine tenths of them appeared once. The ten largest clones take up about 2% of the sample.

Enrolling through a virtual design, the prospective study's participants ranged in age from roughly 18 to 90 years and lived across approximately 25 United States geographic areas. In the prospective study, cohorts were assigned on the basis of participant-reported clinical history obtained from a screening survey and a study questionnaire. For ImmuneRACE Cohort 3, a participant was defined as recovered based on two consecutive negative NP/OP PCR tests, clearance by a healthcare professional, or resolution of symptoms. Each participant in the prospective study had whole blood, serum and a nasopharyngeal or oropharyngeal swab collected by mobile phlebotomists. Participants in the prospective study had the option to provide additional blood draws and questionnaires over a roughly 2-month period. Blood samples from the prospective study were shipped frozen or at room temperature prior to DNA extraction.

The chain is encoded by TRBV27 joined to TRBJ2-1; the D gene remains uncertain. Sequenced: PBMCs or T cells enriched from blood (not recorded which). This clonotype originated in a woman aged 60 to 75 who had recovered from COVID-19. The CDR3 region reads CASSLGYEQFF. The DNA is TGTGCCAGCAGTTTAGGCTATGAGCAGTTCTTC.